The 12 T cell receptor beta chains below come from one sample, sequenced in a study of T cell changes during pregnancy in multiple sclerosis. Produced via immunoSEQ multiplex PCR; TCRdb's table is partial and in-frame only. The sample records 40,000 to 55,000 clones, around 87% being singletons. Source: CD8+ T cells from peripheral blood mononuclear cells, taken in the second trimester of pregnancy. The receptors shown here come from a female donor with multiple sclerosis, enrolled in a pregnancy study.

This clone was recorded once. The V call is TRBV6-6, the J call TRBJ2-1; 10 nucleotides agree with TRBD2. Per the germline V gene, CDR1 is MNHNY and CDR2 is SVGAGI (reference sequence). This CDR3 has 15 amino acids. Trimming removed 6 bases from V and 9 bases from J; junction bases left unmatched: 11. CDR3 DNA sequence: TGTGCCAGCAGCCCTCGGGAAATAGCGGGGGGTGAGCAGTTCTTC. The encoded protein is CASSPREIAGGEQFF.

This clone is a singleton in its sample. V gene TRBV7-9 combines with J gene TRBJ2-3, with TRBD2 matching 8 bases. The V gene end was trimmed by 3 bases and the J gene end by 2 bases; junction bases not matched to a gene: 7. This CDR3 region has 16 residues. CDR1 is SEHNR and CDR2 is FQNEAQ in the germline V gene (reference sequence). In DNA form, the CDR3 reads TGTGCCAGCAGCTTCGACACGCGGGGGGTCACAGATACGCAGTATTTT. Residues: CASSFDTRGVTDTQYF.

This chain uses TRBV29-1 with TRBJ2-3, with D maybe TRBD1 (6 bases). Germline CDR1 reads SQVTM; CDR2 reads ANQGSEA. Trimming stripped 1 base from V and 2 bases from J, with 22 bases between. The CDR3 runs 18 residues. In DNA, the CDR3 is TGCAGCGTTGAAGGGGCACAGGGAAAGGGGTTTCTCACAGATACGCAGTATTTT. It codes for CSVEGAQGKGFLTDTQYF.

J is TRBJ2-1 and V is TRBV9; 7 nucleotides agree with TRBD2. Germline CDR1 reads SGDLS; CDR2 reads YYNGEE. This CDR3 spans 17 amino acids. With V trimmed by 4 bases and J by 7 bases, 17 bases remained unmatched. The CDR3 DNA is TGTGCCAGCAGCCTTTCCACACTGGGGGGGAACCCAAATGAGCAGTTCTTC. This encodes CASSLSTLGGNPNEQFF.

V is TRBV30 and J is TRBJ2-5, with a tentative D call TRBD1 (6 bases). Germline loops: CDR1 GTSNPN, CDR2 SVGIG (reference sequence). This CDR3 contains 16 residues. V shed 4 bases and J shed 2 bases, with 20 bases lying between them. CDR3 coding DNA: TGTGCCTGGAATCCGGTTCCAGGGGAGAGACAAGAGACCCAGTACTTC. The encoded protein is CAWNPVPGERQETQYF.

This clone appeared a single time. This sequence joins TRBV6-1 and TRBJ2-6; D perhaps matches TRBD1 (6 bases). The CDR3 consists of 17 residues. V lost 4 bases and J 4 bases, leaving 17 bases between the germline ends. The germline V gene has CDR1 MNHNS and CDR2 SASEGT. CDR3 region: CASSVPPTGTGANVLTF. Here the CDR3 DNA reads TGTGCCAGCAGTGTACCACCGACAGGTACCGGGGCCAACGTCCTGACTTTC.

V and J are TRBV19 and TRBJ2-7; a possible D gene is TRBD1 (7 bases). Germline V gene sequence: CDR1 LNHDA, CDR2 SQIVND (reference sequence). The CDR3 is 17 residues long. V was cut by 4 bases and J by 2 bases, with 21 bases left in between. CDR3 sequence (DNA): TGTGCCAGTAGTACAGATGGAGGGCAGGGGGTGACCTACGAGCAGTACTTC. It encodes CASSTDGGQGVTYEQYF. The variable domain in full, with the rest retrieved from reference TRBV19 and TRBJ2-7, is DGGITQSPKYLFRKEGQNVTLSCEQNLNHDAMYWYRQDPGQGLRLIYYSQIVNDFQKGDIAEGYSVSREKKESFPLTVTSAQKNPTAFYLCASSTDGGQGVTYEQYFGPGTRLTVT.

The CDR3, as DNA: TGCGCCAGCAGCCAAGGAATCGGCGGCAATGAGCAGTTCTTC. Its protein is CASSQGIGGNEQFF. This chain connects TRBV4-1 to TRBJ2-1, with D unclear. Germline loops: CDR1 MGHRA, CDR2 YSYEKL. The CDR3 length is 14 residues. The germline V and J ends were trimmed by 1 base and 6 bases, with 10 bases remaining between them.

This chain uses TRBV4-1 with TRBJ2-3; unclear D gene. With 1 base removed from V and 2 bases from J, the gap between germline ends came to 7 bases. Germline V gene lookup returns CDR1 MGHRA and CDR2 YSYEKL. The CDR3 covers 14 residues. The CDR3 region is CASSQVEFTDTQYF. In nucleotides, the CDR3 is TGCGCCAGCAGCCAAGTTGAGTTCACAGATACGCAGTATTTT.

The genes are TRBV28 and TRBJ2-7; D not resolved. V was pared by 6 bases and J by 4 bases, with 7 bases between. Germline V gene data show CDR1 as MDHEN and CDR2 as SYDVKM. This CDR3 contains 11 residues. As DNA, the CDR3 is TGTGCCAGCAGGAGTATGTACGAGCAGTACTTC. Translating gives CASRSMYEQYF.

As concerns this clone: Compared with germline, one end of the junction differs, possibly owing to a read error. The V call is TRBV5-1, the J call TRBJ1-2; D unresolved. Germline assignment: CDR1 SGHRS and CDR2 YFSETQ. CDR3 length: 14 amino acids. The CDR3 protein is CASSFPGMRLFTEF. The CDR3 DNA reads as TGCGCCAGCAGCTTTCCGGGGATGAGGCTCTTCACGGAATTC.

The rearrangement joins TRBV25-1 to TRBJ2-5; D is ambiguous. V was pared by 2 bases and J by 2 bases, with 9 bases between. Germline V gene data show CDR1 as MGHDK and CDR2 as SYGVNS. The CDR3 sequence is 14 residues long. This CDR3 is CASSELGGQETQYF. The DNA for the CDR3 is TGTGCCAGCAGTGAACTCGGCGGACAAGAGACCCAGTACTTC.